This entry features one T cell receptor beta chain sequence. What it recognizes is unknown. The junction departs from germline at one end; a sequencing error may be responsible. The record originates from a study of blood T cells in healthy people across ages. General observations from the study: When set beside aged donors, long-lived donors presented more naive CD4+ cells and higher diversity. Strongly correlated with naive T cell percentage was TCR beta diversity.

The second PCR ran about 6 to 12 cycles with a sample-barcoded 5' primer and J-beta primers. Sequencing of every sample gave 2.5 million or more CDR3-containing paired-end reads. TCRdb re-called the 5' RACE reads through MiXCR, storing one row per CDR3 protein. There are 650,000 to 900,000 distinct CDR3 sequences in the sample; less than 80% occur only once, and around a quarter lies in the top ten. This CDR3 spans 14 amino acids. The V gene's germline CDR1 is SGDLS and CDR2 YYNGEE. Sequences were obtained from blood. The genes are TRBV9 and TRBJ2-1, with 10 positions matching TRBD2. The source of this sequence is a man aged 25-40 years in good health. CDR3 protein: CASSVSGGSNKQFF. CDR3 nucleotides: TGTGCCAGCAGCGTTAGCGGGGGGTCCAATAAGCAGTTCTTC.